This T cell receptor (beta chain) was identified during a study of technical replicates of blood from a few donors. The CDR3 runs to 14 residues. In germline, CDR1 is SQVTM, CDR2 ANQGSEA. Between the trimmed V and J ends, which lost 1 base and 4 bases, there was a span of 14 bases. The data were produced by immunoSEQ multiplex PCR, yet TCRdb's version contains in-frame clones alone and is incomplete. The data hold approximately 79,000 clones, with 95% to 98% observed a single time. The rearrangement uses TRBV29-1 and TRBJ2-7, with TRBD1 as a possible D gene (7 bases). What was sequenced was T cells isolated from PBMCs. The clonotype originates from a human donor in good health. As DNA, the CDR3 is TGCAGCGTTGAAGGGGGGGACAGAGTTTACGAGCAGTACTTC. Its protein is CSVEGGDRVYEQYF.